These T cell receptor beta chains were read from a single sample in a study of radiotherapy plus CTLA-4 blockade in lung cancer. Some clones are missing from TCRdb's copy, which holds only in-frame ones; the method was immunoSEQ multiplex PCR. In the table there are tens of thousands of clones, 80% to 90% of which are singletons. The input for sequencing was peripheral blood, taken from a patient treated with radiotherapy plus ipilimumab. Receptors were obtained from a human donor with non-small cell lung cancer whose response to radiotherapy plus ipilimumab could not be evaluated. Each CDR3 is given with its conserved first and last residue. Each record gives: J gene, clone size, D gene, CDR3 length, V gene, CDR3 DNA, CDR3 protein. A D gene is named only where the DNA matches it firmly. Rows may omit the clone size; those that give it use once, few, many or a size class.

j_gene: TRBJ1-4
abundance: .
d_gene: .
len: 12
v_gene: TRBV19
CDR3nt: TGTGCCAGTAGTATGAGAGAGGAAAAACTGTTTTTT
CDR3aa: CASSMREEKLFF

j_gene: TRBJ1-5
abundance: .
d_gene: .
len: 15
v_gene: TRBV28
CDR3nt: TGTGCCAGCAGTTTAGGGCAGGGGTATCGTCAGCCCCAGCATTTT
CDR3aa: CASSLGQGYRQPQHF

j_gene: TRBJ2-1
abundance: .
d_gene: TRBD2
len: 15
v_gene: TRBV5-1
CDR3nt: TGCGCCAGCAGCTTGGAGGTAGCGGGAGAAGAAGAGCAGTTCTTC
CDR3aa: CASSLEVAGEEEQFF

j_gene: TRBJ1-4
abundance: once
d_gene: .
len: 17
v_gene: TRBV11-2
CDR3nt: TGTGCCAGCAGCTTAGGGCGGGGTCGCTCAACTAATGAAAAACTGTTTTTT
CDR3aa: CASSLGRGRSTNEKLFF

j_gene: TRBJ2-4
abundance: .
d_gene: TRBD1
len: 15
v_gene: TRBV4-3
CDR3nt: TGCGCCAGCAGCCAAGATCTTACAGGGGTCACCATTCAGTACTTC
CDR3aa: CASSQDLTGVTIQYF

j_gene: TRBJ2-3
abundance: .
d_gene: TRBD1
len: 14
v_gene: TRBV7-7
CDR3nt: TGTGCTAGCAGCACCGGGACAGGGTTTGGAACGCAGTATTTT
CDR3aa: CASSTGTGFGTQYF

j_gene: TRBJ2-1
abundance: .
d_gene: .
len: 13
v_gene: TRBV19
CDR3nt: TGTGCCAGTACCACCAGGTCCTACAATGAGCAGTTCTTC
CDR3aa: CASTTRSYNEQFF

j_gene: TRBJ2-7
abundance: .
d_gene: TRBD1
len: 12
v_gene: TRBV19
CDR3nt: TGTGCCAAACCGGGACAGGTCTACGAGCAGTACTTC
CDR3aa: CAKPGQVYEQYF

j_gene: TRBJ2-1
abundance: .
d_gene: .
len: 14
v_gene: TRBV6-5
CDR3nt: TGTGCCAGCAGGATTAGGGGGGGCAGAAATGAGCAGTTCTTC
CDR3aa: CASRIRGGRNEQFF

j_gene: TRBJ2-3
abundance: .
d_gene: .
len: 14
v_gene: TRBV5-1
CDR3nt: TGCGCCAGCAGCTGGCTCACCCGGGGAGATACGCAGTATTTT
CDR3aa: CASSWLTRGDTQYF

j_gene: TRBJ2-7
abundance: .
d_gene: TRBD2
len: 15
v_gene: TRBV28
CDR3nt: TGTGCCAGCAGTTCCGGGACTAGCGGCTCCTACGAGCAGTACTTC
CDR3aa: CASSSGTSGSYEQYF

j_gene: TRBJ1-1
abundance: .
d_gene: .
len: 18
v_gene: TRBV5-1
CDR3nt: TGCGCCAGCAGCCATCCGGGCCCCAAGGGGCCTATGAACACTGAAGCTTTCTTT
CDR3aa: CASSHPGPKGPMNTEAFF

j_gene: TRBJ2-3
abundance: .
d_gene: .
len: 15
v_gene: TRBV11-3
CDR3nt: TGTGCCAGCAGCTTATCGGTAGGGGACACAGATACGCAGTATTTT
CDR3aa: CASSLSVGDTDTQYF

j_gene: TRBJ2-7
abundance: .
d_gene: .
len: 16
v_gene: TRBV6-5
CDR3nt: TGTGCCAGCAGTTACCGGTTCCGGGGCAGGGGGGACGAGCAGTACTTC
CDR3aa: CASSYRFRGRGDEQYF

j_gene: TRBJ1-2
abundance: .
d_gene: TRBD1
len: 15
v_gene: TRBV4-2
CDR3nt: TGTGCCAGCAGCGTGTGGACAGGGGGAATCTATGGCTACACCTTC
CDR3aa: CASSVWTGGIYGYTF

j_gene: TRBJ2-5
abundance: .
d_gene: .
len: 12
v_gene: TRBV27
CDR3nt: TGTGCCAGCAGTTTGCTTCGGGAGACCCAGTACTTC
CDR3aa: CASSLLRETQYF

j_gene: TRBJ2-1
abundance: .
d_gene: .
len: 17
v_gene: TRBV11-1
CDR3nt: TGTGCCAGCAGCCCACTCGGAAGGGCGGGTTCTTACAATGAGCAGTTCTTC
CDR3aa: CASSPLGRAGSYNEQFF

j_gene: TRBJ2-3
abundance: .
d_gene: TRBD2
len: 17
v_gene: TRBV7-2
CDR3nt: TGTGCCAGCAGCTTAGGTCATGGACTAGCTGGCACAGATACGCAGTATTTT
CDR3aa: CASSLGHGLAGTDTQYF

j_gene: TRBJ2-1
abundance: .
d_gene: .
len: 11
v_gene: TRBV29-1
CDR3nt: TGCAGCGAGGGGGTCTACAATGAGCAGTTCTTC
CDR3aa: CSEGVYNEQFF

j_gene: TRBJ2-1
abundance: .
d_gene: TRBD2
len: 15
v_gene: TRBV7-3
CDR3nt: TGTGCCAGCAGCTTAACAGCGGGAGGGTACAATGAGCAGTTCTTC
CDR3aa: CASSLTAGGYNEQFF

j_gene: TRBJ2-3
abundance: once
d_gene: .
len: 14
v_gene: TRBV19
CDR3nt: TGTGCCAGTAGTTTGGACTACTACACAGATACGCAGTATTTT
CDR3aa: CASSLDYYTDTQYF

j_gene: TRBJ2-7
abundance: .
d_gene: TRBD1
len: 16
v_gene: TRBV4-1
CDR3nt: TGCGCCAGCAGCCAACTCGCCGGGACAGCCACCTACGAGCAGTACTTC
CDR3aa: CASSQLAGTATYEQYF

j_gene: TRBJ2-7
abundance: .
d_gene: TRBD2
len: 15
v_gene: TRBV27
CDR3nt: TGTGCCAGCAGTTTATCCGGACTAGGATCCTACGAGCAGTACTTC
CDR3aa: CASSLSGLGSYEQYF

j_gene: TRBJ2-7
abundance: few
d_gene: TRBD2
len: 15
v_gene: TRBV6-5
CDR3nt: TGTGCCAGCAGTGCCCGACTAGCGGAGGCCTACGAGCAGTACTTC
CDR3aa: CASSARLAEAYEQYF

j_gene: TRBJ2-7
abundance: .
d_gene: TRBD2
len: 16
v_gene: TRBV27
CDR3nt: TGTGCCAGCAGTTTATCGTGGATAGCGGGAACCTACGAGCAGTACTTC
CDR3aa: CASSLSWIAGTYEQYF

j_gene: TRBJ2-7
abundance: once
d_gene: TRBD1
len: 15
v_gene: TRBV14
CDR3nt: TGTGCCAGCAGCCAAGCCGGGACAGGGTCCCACGAGCAGTACTTC
CDR3aa: CASSQAGTGSHEQYF

j_gene: TRBJ2-7
abundance: .
d_gene: .
len: 17
v_gene: TRBV27
CDR3nt: TGTGCCAGCAGTTTGCAGGGTTTAGGCCTAATTGCCTACGAGCAGTACTTC
CDR3aa: CASSLQGLGLIAYEQYF

j_gene: TRBJ2-1
abundance: .
d_gene: TRBD2
len: 15
v_gene: TRBV4-3
CDR3nt: TGCGCCAGCAGCCAAGATCGGGGGGGGGCCAATGAGCAGTTCTTC
CDR3aa: CASSQDRGGANEQFF

j_gene: TRBJ1-2
abundance: .
d_gene: .
len: 13
v_gene: TRBV4-1
CDR3nt: TGCGCCAGCAGCCTCGGGAGATCTTATGGCTACACCTTC
CDR3aa: CASSLGRSYGYTF

j_gene: TRBJ1-6
abundance: .
d_gene: .
len: 15
v_gene: TRBV5-8
CDR3nt: TGTGCCAGCATTCGTGGCAGCACAGGGAATTCACCCCTCCACTTT
CDR3aa: CASIRGSTGNSPLHF